These T cell receptor beta chains were read from a single sample in a study of vaccination and CD4 T cells after COVID-19. No antigens are known for them. Via MiXCR, TCRdb re-called the PCR reads, giving one row per CDR3 protein. The sample contains roughly 15,000 distinct CDR3 sequences, approximately 50% of which appear only once. Sequenced here: CD4+ T cells from blood, cultured in vitro, sampled about 7 months after SARS-CoV-2 vaccination. Every receptor here comes from a human donor who had recovered from COVID-19. Both conserved end residues are part of each CDR3. D genes are given only for firm matches. Size values are once, few and many counts, or a class for expanded clones, and some rows have none.

D: TRBD1
size: few
J: TRBJ1-1
V: TRBV27
DNA: TGTGCCAGCAGCCGGGACAGGGGCCAGGAAGCTTTCTTT
CDR3: CASSRDRGQEAFF

D: NA
size: NA
J: TRBJ1-1
V: TRBV20-1
DNA: TGCAGTGCTAGAGGACCGGGTGGGGGGAACACTGAAGCTTTCTTT
CDR3: CSARGPGGGNTEAFF

D: NA
size: NA
J: TRBJ1-1
V: TRBV19
DNA: TGTGCCAGTAGACACCCCGCGAGGGGCACTGAAGCTTTCTTT
CDR3: CASRHPARGTEAFF

D: TRBD2
size: NA
J: TRBJ2-2
V: TRBV20-1
DNA: TGCAGTGCTAGCCTAGCGGGGGGGAACACCGGGGAGCTGTTTTTT
CDR3: CSASLAGGNTGELFF

D: NA
size: NA
J: TRBJ2-1
V: TRBV20-1
DNA: TGCAGTGCCAATACTGCCAACCGGGACAAAAGGTTCGATGAGCAGTTCTTC
CDR3: CSANTANRDKRFDEQFF

D: NA
size: NA
J: TRBJ2-3
V: TRBV14
DNA: TGTGCCAGCAGCCAATTAAGAGTCGGCGATACGCAGTATTTT
CDR3: CASSQLRVGDTQYF

D: NA
size: NA
J: TRBJ1-2
V: TRBV20-1
DNA: TGCAGTGCCAAGGGGGAGGGAACCCCGGGGAACTATGGCTACACCTTC
CDR3: CSAKGEGTPGNYGYTF

D: NA
size: NA
J: TRBJ1-2
V: TRBV20-1
DNA: TGCAGTGCTAGAGTTGGAGGGGTCTACACCTTC
CDR3: CSARVGGVYTF

D: TRBD1
size: NA
J: TRBJ2-7
V: TRBV5-4
DNA: TGTGCCAGCAGCTTTAACACAGGGGGATACGAGCAGTACTTC
CDR3: CASSFNTGGYEQYF

D: NA
size: few
J: TRBJ2-1
V: TRBV7-2
DNA: TGTGCCAGCAGCTTAGGTCTGATGGGGGGTTTGCAGTTCTTC
CDR3: CASSLGLMGGLQFF

D: TRBD1
size: once
J: TRBJ2-7
V: TRBV6-1
DNA: TGTGCCAGCAGTGAAACAGGGGGATTGAGGGAGCAGTACTTC
CDR3: CASSETGGLREQYF

D: TRBD1
size: NA
J: TRBJ1-2
V: TRBV4-3
DNA: TGCGCCAGCAGCCCGAAGTACCGGACTACAACAGGGGCGGGGTATGGCTACACCTTC
CDR3: CASSPKYRTTTGAGYGYTF

D: NA
size: NA
J: TRBJ1-5
V: TRBV18
DNA: TGTGCCAGCTCACCACCGTTGGCCAGGGGCAATCAGCCCCAGCATTTT
CDR3: CASSPPLARGNQPQHF

D: NA
size: NA
J: TRBJ2-5
V: TRBV20-1
DNA: TGCAGTGCCCCGGGACTGACACAAGAGACCCAGTACTTC
CDR3: CSAPGLTQETQYF

D: TRBD2
size: NA
J: TRBJ2-2
V: TRBV2
DNA: TGTGCCAGCAAGACTAGCGGGGGGCCGGGCACCGGGGAGCTGTTTTTT
CDR3: CASKTSGGPGTGELFF

D: TRBD2
size: NA
J: TRBJ2-5
V: TRBV9
DNA: TGTGCCAGCAGCGCTCTCTGGGGGGGATGGGAGACCCAGTACTTC
CDR3: CASSALWGGWETQYF